Listed below are T cell receptor beta chains from one sample, sequenced in a study of cytomegalovirus exposure and HLA in healthy donors. Assay used: immunoSEQ multiplex PCR; TCRdb lists only in-frame clones, some missing. The table has 150,000 to 200,000 clones, about 85% seen once. The material sequenced was PBMCs. The receptors were sampled from a woman between 45 and 65 years old in good health and CMV-seronegative. The CDR3 runs from the conserved cysteine through the conserved F or W. A D gene is named only where the DNA matches it firmly. Only part of the rows carry a size: once, few, many, or a class if the clone is expanded.

CDR3 length,clone size,D gene,V gene,J gene,CDR3 DNA,CDR3 protein
14,once,TRBD1,TRBV27,TRBJ1-1,TGTGCCAGCAGTTCCCCGACAGGGATCACTGAAGCTTTCTTT,CASSSPTGITEAFF
18,once,TRBD2,TRBV4-3,TRBJ2-2,TGCGCCAGCAGCCCACGAGCGGCTAGCGGGGCGAACACCGGGGAGCTGTTTTTT,CASSPRAASGANTGELFF
16,.,.,TRBV19,TRBJ2-2,TGTGCCAGTAGTATTAGGGTCAGGGCGAACACCGGGGAGCTGTTTTTT,CASSIRVRANTGELFF
16,.,TRBD2,TRBV6-1,TRBJ2-5,TGTGCCAGCAGTGAAGAGGCGGGGGGCTTCCAAGAGACCCAGTACTTC,CASSEEAGGFQETQYF
15,.,TRBD1,TRBV13,TRBJ1-2,TGTGCCAGCAGCTCTTGGACAGGATTTAGACTTGGCTACACCTTC,CASSSWTGFRLGYTF
13,.,.,TRBV6-5,TRBJ1-1,TGTGCCAGCAGGAGGCAGGGAGGCACTGAAGCTTTCTTT,CASRRQGGTEAFF
18,.,TRBD1,TRBV5-1,TRBJ1-2,TGCGCCAGCAGCTTGGGTCCGGGACAGGGGAAGATAAACTATGGCTACACCTTC,CASSLGPGQGKINYGYTF
14,.,.,TRBV28,TRBJ2-5,TGTGCCAGCAGTTTGGAGGACTCGCAAGAGACCCAGTACTTC,CASSLEDSQETQYF
16,.,TRBD2,TRBV27,TRBJ2-1,TGTGCCAGCAGCAAAACAGGGGGGACTAGCGGCAATGAGCAGTTCTTC,CASSKTGGTSGNEQFF
11,once,.,TRBV21-1,TRBJ1-1,TGTGCCAGCAGCCCGGGCACTGAAGCTTTCTTT,CASSPGTEAFF
11,.,.,TRBV7-9,TRBJ1-2,TGTGCCAGCAGCTCGGAGGGGGGCTACACCTTC,CASSSEGGYTF
12,.,TRBD1,TRBV6-5,TRBJ1-1,TGTGCCAGCGCTAGGGACAGGCTTGAAGCTTTCTTT,CASARDRLEAFF
15,.,.,TRBV5-3,TRBJ2-4,TGTGCCAAGGTGGTAGGGGCCATGATCAAAAACATTCAGTACTTC,CAKVVGAMIKNIQYF
14,.,.,TRBV7-9,TRBJ2-5,TGTGCCAGCAGCTTAGCTGGCGGGGAAGAGACCCAGTACTTC,CASSLAGGEETQYF
15,.,TRBD2,TRBV6-1,TRBJ2-7,TGTGCCAGCATCGTTACGGGAGGTCCATCCTACGAGCAGTACTTC,CASIVTGGPSYEQYF
12,.,TRBD1,TRBV11-2,TRBJ2-1,TGTGCCAGCTCTCGACAGGGCAATGAGCAGTTCTTC,CASSRQGNEQFF
16,few,.,TRBV7-9,TRBJ1-1,TGTGCCAGCAGCTTCGACTTTACAAGGAAGAACACTGAAGCTTTCTTT,CASSFDFTRKNTEAFF
15,.,.,TRBV28,TRBJ1-2,TGTGCCAGCAGTTTATTGAGGGATTGGAACTATGGCTACACCTTC,CASSLLRDWNYGYTF
16,.,TRBD1,TRBV5-1,TRBJ2-3,TGCGCCAGCAGCTTGGGGGACAGGGGGACTACAGATACGCAGTATTTT,CASSLGDRGTTDTQYF
14,.,.,TRBV19,TRBJ1-2,TGTGCCAGTAGTATAGGGGAGGGGAACTATGGCTACACCTTC,CASSIGEGNYGYTF
17,.,TRBD2,TRBV2,TRBJ2-1,TGTGCCAGCAGTTCAACTCTCACTAGCGGGAGAGGTAATGAGCAGTTCTTC,CASSSTLTSGRGNEQFF
17,.,TRBD2,TRBV9,TRBJ2-5,TGTGCCAGCAGCGTAGTGAGTATGGCGGGAGGACAAGAGACCCAGTACTTC,CASSVVSMAGGQETQYF
14,.,.,TRBV18,TRBJ1-1,TGTGCCAGCTCACCCCTTCACTTGAACACTGAAGCTTTCTTT,CASSPLHLNTEAFF
14,.,TRBD1,TRBV27,TRBJ1-2,TGTGCCAGCAGTTCCGGGACAGGGAGCTATGGCTACACCTTC,CASSSGTGSYGYTF
15,.,TRBD1,TRBV9,TRBJ1-2,TGTGCCAGCAGCCCGACAGGGGCGGGTAACTATGGCTACACCTTC,CASSPTGAGNYGYTF
17,.,.,TRBV2,TRBJ2-1,TGTGCCAGCAGGGGAACGGGTACAGGGCATCGCTACAATGAGCAGTTCTTC,CASRGTGTGHRYNEQFF
12,.,.,TRBV18,TRBJ1-1,TGTGCCAGCTCACCACAGGGGACTGAAGCTTTCTTT,CASSPQGTEAFF
15,.,.,TRBV6-5,TRBJ1-2,TGTGCCAGCAGTTACTCCCCACAGGGATTGAATGGCTACACCTTC,CASSYSPQGLNGYTF
12,.,.,TRBV7-2,TRBJ2-7,TGTGCCAGCAGCATAGTCTACTACGAGCAGTACTTC,CASSIVYYEQYF
15,.,.,TRBV6-5,TRBJ1-2,TGTGCCAGCAGTTACTACGGACAGCCTAACTATGGCTACACCTTC,CASSYYGQPNYGYTF
16,.,TRBD2,TRBV7-3,TRBJ2-3,TGTGCCAGCAGCCTCGGCGGGGGGGCCATTTCAGATACGCAGTATTTT,CASSLGGGAISDTQYF
17,.,TRBD1,TRBV4-2,TRBJ1-2,TGTGCCAGCAGCCCCCGAGGACAGGGCCCTCAGTACTATGGCTACACCTTC,CASSPRGQGPQYYGYTF
14,once,.,TRBV11-3,TRBJ2-1,TGTGCCAGCAGCTTCGGGGCGGGGGCCCCCCGGCAGTTCTTC,CASSFGAGAPRQFF
14,.,TRBD2,TRBV27,TRBJ2-5,TGTGCCAGCAGTTCCCCCTCTAGCGGAGAGACCCAGTACTTC,CASSSPSSGETQYF
13,.,.,TRBV19,TRBJ1-2,TGTGCCAGTAGTATTACAGGAACGGAGGGCTACACCTTC,CASSITGTEGYTF
14,.,.,TRBV15,TRBJ2-1,TGTGCCACCAGCAGGCGGGACAGCCAGGGTGAGCAGTTCTTC,CATSRRDSQGEQFF
19,.,TRBD2,TRBV5-4,TRBJ2-1,TGTGCCAGCAGCGGTAGACTAGCGGGAGGGCCGCGGATAATCAATGAGCAGTTCTTC,CASSGRLAGGPRIINEQFF
15,.,.,TRBV6-1,TRBJ2-7,TGTGCCAGCAGTGAGGTCGCCAGGGTATCCTACGAGCAGTACTTC,CASSEVARVSYEQYF
14,.,TRBD1,TRBV2,TRBJ1-5,TGTGCCAGCAGTGGGACAGGAGTTAATCAGCCCCAGCATTTT,CASSGTGVNQPQHF
14,.,.,TRBV4-3,TRBJ2-7,TGCGCCAGCGGGCACGCAGGACTTCCCTACGAGCAGTACTTC,CASGHAGLPYEQYF
15,.,.,TRBV10-3,TRBJ1-2,TGTGCCATCAGTGAGAGGGACAAAGCTAACTATGGCTACACCTTC,CAISERDKANYGYTF
15,.,TRBD2,TRBV2,TRBJ2-7,TGTGCCAGCAGTGATCGCGGGGGGGTGTCCTACGAGCAGTACTTC,CASSDRGGVSYEQYF
16,.,.,TRBV4-3,TRBJ2-1,TGCGCCAGCAGCCAAGGGGCGGGCAACTCCTACAATGAGCAGTTCTTC,CASSQGAGNSYNEQFF
15,once,TRBD1,TRBV10-3,TRBJ2-3,TGTGCCATCAGCCCGGGACAGGGGAACACAGATACGCAGTATTTT,CAISPGQGNTDTQYF
13,few,.,TRBV11-1,TRBJ1-1,TGTGCCAGCAATCCGACAGAGAACACTGAAGCTTTCTTT,CASNPTENTEAFF
11,.,.,TRBV29-1,TRBJ2-7,TGCAGCGTTGAAGGGGGAGCCGAGCAGTACTTC,CSVEGGAEQYF